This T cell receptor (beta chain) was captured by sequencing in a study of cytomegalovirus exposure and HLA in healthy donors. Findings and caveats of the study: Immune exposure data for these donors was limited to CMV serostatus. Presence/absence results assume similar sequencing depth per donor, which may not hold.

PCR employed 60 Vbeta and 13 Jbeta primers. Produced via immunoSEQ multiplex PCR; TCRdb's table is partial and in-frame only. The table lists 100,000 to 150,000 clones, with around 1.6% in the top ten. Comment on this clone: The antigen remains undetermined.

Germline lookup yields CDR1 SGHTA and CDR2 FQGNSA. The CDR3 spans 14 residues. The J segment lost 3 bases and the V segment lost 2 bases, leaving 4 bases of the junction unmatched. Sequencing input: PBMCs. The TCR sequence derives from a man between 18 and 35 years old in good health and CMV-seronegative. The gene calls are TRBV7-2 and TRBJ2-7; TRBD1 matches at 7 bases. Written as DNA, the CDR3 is TGTGCCAGCAGCTTACTCGGGACAGACTACGAGCAGTACTTC. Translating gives CASSLLGTDYEQYF.